This T cell receptor beta chain was retrieved from a study of cytomegalovirus exposure and HLA in healthy donors. With 60 Vbeta and 13 Jbeta primers, the PCR was carried out. TCRdb's copy holds only in-frame clones and misses some; the assay was immunoSEQ multiplex PCR. The sample has over 150,000 clones; around four fifths are singletons. The germline V gene encodes CDR1 SGHDN and CDR2 FVKESK. V was trimmed by 4 bases and J by 4 bases, leaving 12 bases between them. CDR3 size: 14 residues. The genes are TRBV14 and TRBJ2-3, with unresolved D. The source material was PBMCs. The clonotype originates from a man aged 50 or older in good health and CMV-seropositive. This CDR3 is CASSLEGVADTQYF. In DNA, the CDR3 is TGTGCCAGCAGCCTCGAAGGAGTGGCAGATACGCAGTATTTT.